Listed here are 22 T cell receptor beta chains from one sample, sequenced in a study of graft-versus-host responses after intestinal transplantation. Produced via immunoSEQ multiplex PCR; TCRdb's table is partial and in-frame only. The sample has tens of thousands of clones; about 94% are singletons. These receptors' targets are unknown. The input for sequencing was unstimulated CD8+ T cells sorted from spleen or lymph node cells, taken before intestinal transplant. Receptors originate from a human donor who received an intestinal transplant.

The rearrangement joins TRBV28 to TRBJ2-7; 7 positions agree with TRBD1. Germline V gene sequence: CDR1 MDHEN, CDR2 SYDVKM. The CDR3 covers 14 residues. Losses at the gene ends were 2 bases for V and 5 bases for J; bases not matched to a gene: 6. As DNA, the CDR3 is TGTGCCAGCAGTTTACCGAGGGGGCTAGACGAGCAGTACTTC. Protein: CASSLPRGLDEQYF.

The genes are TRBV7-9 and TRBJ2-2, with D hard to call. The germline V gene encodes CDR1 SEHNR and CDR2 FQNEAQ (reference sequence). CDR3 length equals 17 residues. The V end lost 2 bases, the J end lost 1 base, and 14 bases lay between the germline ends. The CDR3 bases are TGTGCCAGCAGCTTAATTGGGCGGAACCTGAACACCGGGGAGCTGTTTTTT. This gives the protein CASSLIGRNLNTGELFF.

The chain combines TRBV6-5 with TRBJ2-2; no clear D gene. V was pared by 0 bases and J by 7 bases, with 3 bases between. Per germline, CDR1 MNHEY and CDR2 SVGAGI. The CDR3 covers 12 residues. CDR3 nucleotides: TGTGCCAGCAGTTACTCTGGCGGGGAGCTGTTTTTT. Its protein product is CASSYSGGELFF.

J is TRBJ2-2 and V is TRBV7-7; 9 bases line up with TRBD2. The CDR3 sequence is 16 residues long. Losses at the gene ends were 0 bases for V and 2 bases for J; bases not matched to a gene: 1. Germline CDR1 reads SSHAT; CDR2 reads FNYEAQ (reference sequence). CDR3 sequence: CASSLASGSNTGELFF. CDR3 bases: TGTGCCAGCAGCTTAGCTAGCGGGAGTAACACCGGGGAGCTGTTTTTT.

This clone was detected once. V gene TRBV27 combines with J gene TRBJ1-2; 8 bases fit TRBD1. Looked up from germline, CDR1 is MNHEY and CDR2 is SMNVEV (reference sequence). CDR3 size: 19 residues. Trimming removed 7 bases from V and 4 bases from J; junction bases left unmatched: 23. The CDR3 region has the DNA TGTGCCAGCAATAATGTATTTGAACCTGGACAGGGAGGCCTCTATGGCTACACCTTC. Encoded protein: CASNNVFEPGQGGLYGYTF.

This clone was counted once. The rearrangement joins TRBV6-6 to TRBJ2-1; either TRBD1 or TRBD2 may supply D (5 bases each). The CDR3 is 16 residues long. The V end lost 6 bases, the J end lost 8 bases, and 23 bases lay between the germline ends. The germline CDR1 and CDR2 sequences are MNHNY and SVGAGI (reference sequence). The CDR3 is CASRANPGPGGDEQFF. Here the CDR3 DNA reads TGTGCCAGCAGAGCGAACCCGGGACCTGGCGGCGATGAGCAGTTCTTC.

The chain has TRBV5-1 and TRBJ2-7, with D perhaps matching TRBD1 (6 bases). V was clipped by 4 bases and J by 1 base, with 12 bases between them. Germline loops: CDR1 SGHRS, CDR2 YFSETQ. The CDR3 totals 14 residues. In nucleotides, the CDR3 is TGCGCCAGCAGCCCCGGGGACATTTCCTACGAGCAGTACTTC. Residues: CASSPGDISYEQYF.

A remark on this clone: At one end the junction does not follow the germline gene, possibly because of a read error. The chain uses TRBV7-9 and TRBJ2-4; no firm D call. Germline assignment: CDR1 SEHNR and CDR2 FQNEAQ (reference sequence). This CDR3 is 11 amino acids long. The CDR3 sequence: CASSLGTHKHF. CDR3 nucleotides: TGTGCCAGCAGCTTAGGGACCCACAAACACTTC.

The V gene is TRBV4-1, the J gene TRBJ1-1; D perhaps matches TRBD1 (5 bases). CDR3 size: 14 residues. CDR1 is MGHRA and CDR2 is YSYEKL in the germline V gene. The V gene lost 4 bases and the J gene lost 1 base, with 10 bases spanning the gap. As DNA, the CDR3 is TGCGCCAGCAGCCCCTGGGACCAGAACACTGAAGCTTTCTTT. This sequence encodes CASSPWDQNTEAFF.

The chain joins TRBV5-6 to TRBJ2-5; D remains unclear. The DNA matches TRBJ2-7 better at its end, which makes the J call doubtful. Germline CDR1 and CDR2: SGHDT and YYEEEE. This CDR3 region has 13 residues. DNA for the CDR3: TGTGCCAGCAGCTATGACAACTCCTACGAGCAGTACTTC. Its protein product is CASSYDNSYEQYF.

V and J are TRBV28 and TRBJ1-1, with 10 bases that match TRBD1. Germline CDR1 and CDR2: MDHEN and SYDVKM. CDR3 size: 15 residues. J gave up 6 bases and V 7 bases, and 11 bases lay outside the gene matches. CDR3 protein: CASNNPTGGLAEAFF. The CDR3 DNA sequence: TGTGCCAGCAATAACCCGACAGGGGGCCTGGCTGAAGCTTTCTTT.

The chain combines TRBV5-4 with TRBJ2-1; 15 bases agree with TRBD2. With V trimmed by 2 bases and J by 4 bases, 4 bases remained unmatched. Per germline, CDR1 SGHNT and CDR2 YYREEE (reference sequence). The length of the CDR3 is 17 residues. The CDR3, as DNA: TGTGCCAGCAGCTTCCCGGGACTAGCGGGAGGTTACAATGAGCAGTTCTTC. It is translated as CASSFPGLAGGYNEQFF. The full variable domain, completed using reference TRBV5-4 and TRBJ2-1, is ETGVTQSPTHLIKTRGQQVTLRCSSQSGHNTVSWYQQALGQGPQFIFQYYREEENGRGNFPPRFSGLQFPNYSSELNVNALELDDSALYLCASSFPGLAGGYNEQFFGPGTRLTVL.

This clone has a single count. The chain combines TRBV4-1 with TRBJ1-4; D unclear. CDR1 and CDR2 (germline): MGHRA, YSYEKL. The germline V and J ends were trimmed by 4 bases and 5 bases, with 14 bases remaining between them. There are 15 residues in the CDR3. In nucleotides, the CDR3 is TGCGCCAGCAGCCGACTCCCGAAGCAGAATGAAAAACTGTTTTTT. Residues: CASSRLPKQNEKLFF.

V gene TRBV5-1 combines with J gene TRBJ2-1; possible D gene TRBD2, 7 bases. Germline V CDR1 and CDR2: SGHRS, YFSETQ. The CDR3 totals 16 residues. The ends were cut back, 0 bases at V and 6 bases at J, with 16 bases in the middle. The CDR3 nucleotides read TGCGCCAGCAGCTTGGCAGGCGGGAGAGGGGGCAATGAGCAGTTCTTC. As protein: CASSLAGGRGGNEQFF.

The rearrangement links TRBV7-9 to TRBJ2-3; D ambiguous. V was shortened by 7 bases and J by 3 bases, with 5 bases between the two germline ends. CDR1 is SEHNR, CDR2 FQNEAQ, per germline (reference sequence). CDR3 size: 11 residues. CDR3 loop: CASKWTDTQYF. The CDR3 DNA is TGTGCCAGCAAGTGGACAGATACGCAGTATTTT.

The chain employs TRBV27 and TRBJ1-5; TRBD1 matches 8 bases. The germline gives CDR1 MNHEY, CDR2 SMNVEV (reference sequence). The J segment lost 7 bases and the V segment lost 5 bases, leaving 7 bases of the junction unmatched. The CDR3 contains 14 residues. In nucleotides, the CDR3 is TGTGCCAGCAGTATAGACAGGGGCGGGCAGCCCCAGCATTTT. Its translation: CASSIDRGGQPQHF.

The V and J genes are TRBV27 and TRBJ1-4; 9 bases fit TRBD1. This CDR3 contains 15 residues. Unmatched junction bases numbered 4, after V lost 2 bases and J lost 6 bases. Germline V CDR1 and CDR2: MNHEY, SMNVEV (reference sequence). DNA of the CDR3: TGTGCCAGCAGTTTAGGGGGGACAGGGTATGAAAAACTGTTTTTT. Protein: CASSLGGTGYEKLFF.

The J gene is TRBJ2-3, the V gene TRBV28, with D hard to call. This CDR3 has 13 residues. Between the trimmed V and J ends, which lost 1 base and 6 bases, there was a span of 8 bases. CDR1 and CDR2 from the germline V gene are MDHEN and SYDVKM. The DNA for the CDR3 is TGTGCCAGCAGTTTATACCTTTTGGATACGCAGTATTTT. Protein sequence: CASSLYLLDTQYF.

The CDR3 DNA sequence: TGTGCCAGCAGTTTCCCCGGACAGATCTACAATGAGCAGTTCTTC. Encoded protein: CASSFPGQIYNEQFF. The chain has TRBV28 and TRBJ2-1; tentative D call: TRBD1 (6 bases). V was trimmed by 3 bases and J by 3 bases, leaving 12 bases between them. CDR1 and CDR2 from the germline V gene are MDHEN and SYDVKM. CDR3 length: 15 residues.

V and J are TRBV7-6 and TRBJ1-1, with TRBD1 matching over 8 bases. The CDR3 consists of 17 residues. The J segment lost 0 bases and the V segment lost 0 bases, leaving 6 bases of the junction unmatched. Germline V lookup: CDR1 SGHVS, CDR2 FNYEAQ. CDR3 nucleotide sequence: TGTGCCAGCAGCTTAGCGCGCGAGGGACAGGTGAACACTGAAGCTTTCTTT. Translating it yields CASSLAREGQVNTEAFF.

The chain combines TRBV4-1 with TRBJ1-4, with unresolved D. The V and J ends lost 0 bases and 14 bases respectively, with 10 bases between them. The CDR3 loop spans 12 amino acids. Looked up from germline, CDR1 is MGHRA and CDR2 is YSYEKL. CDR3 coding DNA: TGCGCCAGCAGCCAAGATACCGAGGTTCTGTTTTTT. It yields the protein CASSQDTEVLFF.

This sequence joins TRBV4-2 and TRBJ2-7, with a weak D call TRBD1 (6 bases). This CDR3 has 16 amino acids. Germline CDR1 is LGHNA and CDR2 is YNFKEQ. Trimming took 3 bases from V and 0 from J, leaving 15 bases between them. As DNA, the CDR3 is TGTGCCAGCAGCCAGGCCGACGGGACACTCTCCTACGAGCAGTACTTC. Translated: CASSQADGTLSYEQYF.